These 20 T cell receptor beta chains were all obtained from the same sample, sequenced in a study of T-cell memory formation after mild COVID-19. From the 5' RACE reads, TCRdb called clonotypes with MiXCR, one entry per CDR3 protein. The table records 390,000 or so distinct CDR3 sequences, 16% of them present only once. The sample taken for sequencing was PBMCs or a T cell subset sorted from them (not recorded which). Receptor source: a man aged 18 to 30 who had mild COVID-19 (a few samples of this study predate the infection). Cell type and time point are not known.

This clonotype was counted a few times. The CDR3 is CASSDAQGAEKLFF. The CDR3 DNA follows: TGTGCCAGCAGTGATGCTCAGGGGGCTGAAAAACTGTTTTTT. This chain uses TRBV2 with TRBJ1-4; 8 bases are a match to TRBD1. V gave up 3 bases and J gave up 7 bases; unmatched junction bases: 4. CDR3 length equals 14 residues. Germline-derived CDR1 and CDR2 are SNHLY and FYNNEI.

The chain employs TRBV7-9 and TRBJ1-1; 8 bases match TRBD1. CDR1 is SEHNR and CDR2 is FQNEAQ in the germline V gene (reference sequence). The CDR3 runs 11 residues. J gave up 10 bases and V 5 bases, and 3 bases lay outside the gene matches. For the CDR3, the DNA is TGTGCCAGCAGCCCCGGGACAGGAGCTTTCTTT. It codes for CASSPGTGAFF.

In this sample, this clonotype turned up a few times. The J gene is TRBJ2-5, the V gene TRBV5-1, with D perhaps assigned TRBD1 or TRBD2 (5 bases each). Germline V gene data show CDR1 as SGHRS and CDR2 as YFSETQ. Deletions cut 0 bases from V and 8 bases from J, with 17 bases between. This CDR3 is built from 15 residues. This chain's CDR3 is CASSLGGSQRGTQYF. The CDR3 coding sequence is TGCGCCAGCAGCTTGGGCGGCTCACAGAGGGGAACCCAGTACTTC.

Ten or more counts support this clonotype. V usage is TRBV10-3 and J usage is TRBJ2-6; D may be TRBD1 (6 bases). V was clipped by 2 bases and J by 2 bases, with 7 bases between them. Germline V gives CDR1 ENHRY, CDR2 SYGVKD. The CDR3 covers 15 residues. The CDR3 is CAISEEGAGANVLTF. CDR3 DNA sequence: TGTGCCATCAGTGAGGAGGGGGCTGGGGCCAACGTCCTGACTTTC.

CDR3 bases: TGTGCCAGCAGAATACAGGACAGTGGGAAGGAGACCCAGTACTTC. Its translation: CASRIQDSGKETQYF. The chain joins TRBV4-2 to TRBJ2-5; D might be TRBD1 (6 bases). Germline V gene lookup returns CDR1 LGHNA and CDR2 YNFKEQ. V gave up 6 bases and J gave up 5 bases, with 19 bases separating them. The CDR3 loop spans 15 amino acids.

This clonotype has just a few counts. The chain links TRBV7-2 to TRBJ2-1; TRBD2 agrees at 9 bases. The CDR3 totals 16 residues. V lost 7 bases to trimming and J lost 2 bases; unmatched junction nucleotides: 9. Germline CDR1 is SGHTA and CDR2 is FQGNSA. The CDR3: CASTTVGLAAYNEQFF. In DNA, the CDR3 is TGTGCCAGCACCACAGTGGGACTAGCAGCCTACAATGAGCAGTTCTTC.

The chain is built from TRBV5-6 and TRBJ2-3, with D unresolved. The germline V gene encodes CDR1 SGHDT and CDR2 YYEEEE. The CDR3 runs to 16 residues. The V and J ends lost 4 bases and 2 bases respectively, with 17 bases between them. This CDR3 reads CASSDAVRRSTDTQYF. CDR3 DNA: TGTGCCAGCAGCGACGCCGTCAGGCGGTCCACAGATACGCAGTATTTT.

The CDR3 loop is CSASDSYEQYF. The CDR3 DNA is TGCAGTGCTTCTGACAGTTACGAGCAGTACTTC. The chain joins TRBV20-1 to TRBJ2-7; D is possibly TRBD1 (5 bases). The CDR3 length is 11 residues. The germline V and J ends were trimmed by 5 bases and 4 bases, with 9 bases remaining between them. Germline V gene data show CDR1 as DFQATT and CDR2 as SNEGSKA (reference sequence).

This clonotype came up a few times. The CDR3 reads CASSSGQGIPYEQYF. The CDR3, as DNA: TGTGCCAGCAGCTCGGGACAGGGGATTCCCTACGAGCAGTACTTC. The V call is TRBV7-2, the J call TRBJ2-7, with TRBD1 matching 10 bases. The CDR3 runs 15 residues. The V gene's germline CDR1 is SGHTA and CDR2 FQGNSA. The ends lost 4 bases at V and 2 bases at J; junction bases unmatched: 5.

This clonotype appeared a few times. The rearrangement links TRBV6-5 to TRBJ2-1; D may be TRBD1 or TRBD2 (5 bases each). The CDR3 spans 14 residues. Germline CDR1 reads MNHEY; CDR2 reads SVGAGI. Trimming shortened V by 4 bases and J by 5 bases, and 12 bases separated the two germline ends. CDR3 amino acids: CASSFRDGNNEQFF. As DNA, the CDR3 is TGTGCCAGCAGTTTCCGGGACGGAAACAATGAGCAGTTCTTC.

This clonotype has only a few counts. This chain connects TRBV18 to TRBJ2-7; TRBD2 is a possible D gene (5 bases). Germline V gene lookup returns CDR1 KGHSH and CDR2 LQKENI. The V gene lost 4 bases and the J gene lost 2 bases, with 15 bases spanning the gap. CDR3 size: 15 residues. CDR3 sequence (DNA): TGTGCCAGCTCACTTCCGGGCCGGGAAACCTACGAGCAGTACTTC. It translates to CASSLPGRETYEQYF.

This clonotype was counted only a few times. The chain combines TRBV5-1 with TRBJ2-7; D unresolved. The V end lost 0 bases, the J end lost 2 bases, and 6 bases lay between the germline ends. Germline V gene sequence: CDR1 SGHRS, CDR2 YFSETQ. This CDR3 contains 13 residues. Here the CDR3 reads CASSLGAAYEQYF. The CDR3, as DNA: TGCGCCAGCAGCTTGGGGGCAGCCTACGAGCAGTACTTC.

This clonotype was found many times. The genes are TRBV20-1 and TRBJ2-3; 8 bases match TRBD2. Per germline, CDR1 DFQATT and CDR2 SNEGSKA (reference sequence). CDR3 length: 16 amino acids. Unmatched junction bases numbered 16, after V lost 6 bases and J lost 5 bases. The CDR3 sequence is CSASSSGGAGVDTQYF. The CDR3 DNA follows: TGCAGTGCATCCTCCTCCGGGGGGGCCGGGGTAGATACGCAGTATTTT.

The chain couples TRBV4-1 to TRBJ2-3, with 7 bases fitting TRBD1. V gave up 4 bases and J gave up 6 bases; unmatched junction bases: 7. The CDR3 is 14 amino acids. Germline V gene sequence: CDR1 MGHRA, CDR2 YSYEKL. The CDR3 region has the DNA TGCGCCAGCAGCCCTCGGGACAGCCCCGATACGCAGTATTTT. Its protein is CASSPRDSPDTQYF.

The gene calls are TRBV29-1 and TRBJ2-2; D may match TRBD1 or TRBD2 (5 bases each). Germline V lookup: CDR1 SQVTM, CDR2 ANQGSEA. This CDR3 region has 13 residues. Trimming took 4 bases from V and 4 from J, leaving 10 bases between them. CDR3 nucleotide sequence: TGCAGCGTTGCAGGGACCTCCACCGGGGAGCTGTTTTTT. Translating it yields CSVAGTSTGELFF.

The J gene is TRBJ2-2, the V gene TRBV7-9; TRBD2 might be the D (6 bases). This CDR3 contains 15 residues. V lost 5 bases to trimming and J lost 0 bases, with 10 bases between them. Germline lookup yields CDR1 SEHNR and CDR2 FQNEAQ (reference sequence). The CDR3 bases are TGTGCCAGCAGCCCCTGGAGGGCGAACACCGGGGAGCTGTTTTTT. Protein sequence: CASSPWRANTGELFF.

This clonotype came up a few times. The chain combines TRBV6-5 with TRBJ2-5, with D possibly being TRBD2 (6 bases). Germline CDR1 MNHEY, CDR2 SVGAGI. The V gene lost 6 bases and the J gene lost 4 bases, with 15 bases spanning the gap. CDR3 length: 14 amino acids. In DNA form, the CDR3 reads TGTGCCAGCAGCAGTGGGACTTTGGGAGAGACCCAGTACTTC. Translation gives CASSSGTLGETQYF.

This clonotype was detected a few times. The V and J genes are TRBV7-6 and TRBJ1-4, with 10 bases fitting TRBD1. Germline-derived CDR1 and CDR2 are SGHVS and FNYEAQ. This CDR3 has 14 residues. V lost 5 bases to trimming and J lost 8 bases; unmatched junction nucleotides: 5. The CDR3 is CASSDRGLREKLFF. CDR3 nucleotide sequence: TGTGCCAGCAGCGACAGGGGGCTGAGGGAAAAACTGTTTTTT.

This clonotype has only a few counts. This sequence joins TRBV7-2 and TRBJ1-1, with D perhaps matching TRBD1 (6 bases). The CDR3 is made up of 13 amino acids. The germline V and J ends were trimmed by 5 bases and 8 bases, with 15 bases remaining between them. Germline CDR1 reads SGHTA; CDR2 reads FQGNSA. CDR3 amino acids: CASSQRTAREAFF. DNA for the CDR3: TGTGCCAGCAGCCAAAGGACAGCCCGAGAAGCTTTCTTT.

The chain has TRBV7-2 and TRBJ2-5; possible D gene TRBD1, 6 bases. Trimming shortened V by 4 bases and J by 4 bases, and 22 bases separated the two germline ends. This CDR3 region has 17 residues. Germline loops: CDR1 SGHTA, CDR2 FQGNSA. The CDR3 loop is CASSSRSRGRGLETQYF. In DNA form, the CDR3 reads TGTGCCAGCAGCTCCCGTAGCCGGGGCAGGGGTTTAGAGACCCAGTACTTC.